These T cell receptor beta chains were read from a single sample in a study of technical replicates of blood from a few donors. Sequenced by immunoSEQ multiplex PCR; TCRdb stores in-frame clones only, minus some. This sample has tens of thousands of clones, with 98% found just once. Sequenced input: T cells isolated from PBMCs. These receptors were taken from a human donor in good health. Each CDR3 is given with its conserved first and last residue. A D gene is named only where the DNA matches it firmly. Rows give clone size only sometimes, using once, few, many, or a class for an expanded clone.

d_call: TRBD1
j_call: TRBJ2-1
v_call: TRBV28
clone_size: NA
cdr3_nt: TGTGCCAGCATAGGGGGCCTTTCGGCTGAGCAGTTCTTC
cdr3_aa: CASIGGLSAEQFF

d_call: TRBD1
j_call: TRBJ2-5
v_call: TRBV29-1
clone_size: NA
cdr3_nt: TGCAGCGTTGATACAGGGGGAGAGACCCAGTACTTC
cdr3_aa: CSVDTGGETQYF

d_call: TRBD1
j_call: TRBJ1-2
v_call: TRBV5-4
clone_size: NA
cdr3_nt: TGTGCCAGCAGCTTAGGGACAGCTGCTAACTATGGCTACACCTTC
cdr3_aa: CASSLGTAANYGYTF

d_call: NA
j_call: TRBJ1-5
v_call: TRBV4-2
clone_size: NA
cdr3_nt: TGTGCCAGCAGCCATTATTTAAATCAGCCCCAGCATTTT
cdr3_aa: CASSHYLNQPQHF

d_call: NA
j_call: TRBJ1-1
v_call: TRBV5-1
clone_size: few
cdr3_nt: TGCGCCAGCAGCTTGGCCAAGAACACTGAAGCTTTCTTT
cdr3_aa: CASSLAKNTEAFF

d_call: NA
j_call: TRBJ2-7
v_call: TRBV5-5
clone_size: NA
cdr3_nt: TGTGCCAGCAGCGGTCCGGAGTTCGAGCAGTACTTC
cdr3_aa: CASSGPEFEQYF

d_call: TRBD2
j_call: TRBJ2-3
v_call: TRBV14
clone_size: NA
cdr3_nt: TGTGCCAGCAGCCAAGATCTCCTAGCGGGGGGATTAGATACGCAGTATTTT
cdr3_aa: CASSQDLLAGGLDTQYF

d_call: TRBD1
j_call: TRBJ1-5
v_call: TRBV2
clone_size: once
cdr3_nt: TGTGCCAGCAGAGGACAGGCTGGAAGGCCCCAGCATTTT
cdr3_aa: CASRGQAGRPQHF

d_call: NA
j_call: TRBJ2-7
v_call: TRBV27
clone_size: once
cdr3_nt: TGTGCCAGCAGTTTAACCGGCTACGAGCAGTACTTC
cdr3_aa: CASSLTGYEQYF

d_call: NA
j_call: TRBJ2-2
v_call: TRBV7-2
clone_size: NA
cdr3_nt: TGTGCCAGCAGCTTTAACAGGGGGGAGCTGTTTTTT
cdr3_aa: CASSFNRGELFF

d_call: NA
j_call: TRBJ2-7
v_call: TRBV6-1
clone_size: NA
cdr3_nt: TGTGCCAGCAACCAGTACTACGAGCAGTACTTC
cdr3_aa: CASNQYYEQYF

d_call: TRBD1
j_call: TRBJ2-5
v_call: TRBV5-1
clone_size: NA
cdr3_nt: TGCGCCAGCAGCTCTGGGGCAGGGGGCAGCTACCAAGAGACCCAGTACTTC
cdr3_aa: CASSSGAGGSYQETQYF

d_call: NA
j_call: TRBJ1-2
v_call: TRBV27
clone_size: NA
cdr3_nt: TGTGCCAGCAGTTTATCCCAGGACTACTATGGCTACACCTTC
cdr3_aa: CASSLSQDYYGYTF

d_call: NA
j_call: TRBJ2-5
v_call: TRBV27
clone_size: NA
cdr3_nt: TGTGCCAGCCGTCAGGGGATTGATGCAGAGACCCAGTACTTC
cdr3_aa: CASRQGIDAETQYF

d_call: NA
j_call: TRBJ2-4
v_call: TRBV19
clone_size: NA
cdr3_nt: TGTGCCAGTAGTGCCACAAACAGGGGACTAGCCAAAAACATTCAGTACTTC
cdr3_aa: CASSATNRGLAKNIQYF

d_call: NA
j_call: TRBJ2-7
v_call: TRBV5-6
clone_size: NA
cdr3_nt: TGTGCCAGCAGCTTGGATCAGTCCTACGAGCAGTACTTC
cdr3_aa: CASSLDQSYEQYF

d_call: NA
j_call: TRBJ2-7
v_call: TRBV29-1
clone_size: NA
cdr3_nt: TGCAGCGTTAATAGCGGAAACTCCTACGAGCAGTACTTC
cdr3_aa: CSVNSGNSYEQYF

d_call: TRBD1
j_call: TRBJ1-1
v_call: TRBV6-5
clone_size: NA
cdr3_nt: TGTGCCAGCAGTCGGGACAGGGGTGGGAACACTGAAGCTTTCTTT
cdr3_aa: CASSRDRGGNTEAFF

d_call: NA
j_call: TRBJ2-7
v_call: TRBV28
clone_size: NA
cdr3_nt: TGTGCCAGCAGCTCCTCCTCCTACGAGCAGTACTTC
cdr3_aa: CASSSSSYEQYF

d_call: NA
j_call: TRBJ2-1
v_call: TRBV5-1
clone_size: NA
cdr3_nt: TGCGCCAGCAGCTTGGGCGGCTCTGGGTACAATGAGCAGTTCTTC
cdr3_aa: CASSLGGSGYNEQFF

d_call: TRBD1
j_call: TRBJ2-5
v_call: TRBV2
clone_size: NA
cdr3_nt: TGTGCCAGCAGGCCGACACAGGGGGAGACCCAGTACTTC
cdr3_aa: CASRPTQGETQYF

d_call: TRBD1
j_call: TRBJ1-5
v_call: TRBV7-9
clone_size: NA
cdr3_nt: TGTGCCAGCAGCTTGGGACAGCTAAATCAGCCCCAGCATTTT
cdr3_aa: CASSLGQLNQPQHF